Listed below are T cell receptor beta chains from one sample, sequenced in a study of response to subunit inactivated influenza vaccine. TCRdb reprocessed the RT-PCR reads via MiXCR and lists one record per CDR3 protein. The table records 500,000 or so distinct CDR3 sequences, about 15% of them present only once. Sequenced here: CD4+ T cells sorted from PBMCs, sampled around 2 years after vaccination. Receptors originate from a man between 45 and 75 years old who received an inactivated influenza vaccine. CDR3s include the opening cysteine and the closing phenylalanine or tryptophan. Each record gives: D gene, J gene, clone size, V gene, CDR3 DNA, CDR3 protein. A D gene is named only where the DNA matches it firmly. Only some rows state a clone size, as once, few, many or a class for expanded clones.

NA | TRBJ1-2 | many | TRBV20-1 | TGCAGTGCTAGAGGGGGAAGAACAAACTATGGCTACACCTTC | CSARGGRTNYGYTF
TRBD2 | TRBJ2-1 | NA | TRBV7-2 | TGTGCCAGCAGCTTAGCGGCCGGACTAGCGGTCAACTACAATGAGCAGTTCTTC | CASSLAAGLAVNYNEQFF
NA | TRBJ1-1 | NA | TRBV5-1 | TGCGCCAGCAACGGGGACATGAACACTGAAGCTTTCTTT | CASNGDMNTEAFF
TRBD2 | TRBJ2-7 | few | TRBV3-1 | TGTGCCAGCAGCACCGGGACTAGCGGGAGCCTAGTCTACGAGCAGTACTTC | CASSTGTSGSLVYEQYF
NA | TRBJ1-6 | NA | TRBV7-2 | TGTGCCAGCGCTGTGGGAACGGGTAATTCACCCCTCCACTTT | CASAVGTGNSPLHF
TRBD1 | TRBJ2-7 | few | TRBV12-3/TRBV12-4 | TGTGCCAGCAGTCAGACAGGGAAAACCTCCTACGAGCAGTACTTC | CASSQTGKTSYEQYF
NA | TRBJ2-3 | many | TRBV5-1 | TGCGCCAGCAGCCTAAGTCAAGATACGCAGTATTTT | CASSLSQDTQYF
NA | TRBJ2-5 | few | TRBV28 | TGTGCCAGCAGTTTATGGGGCCAGGGGTTGGTGACCCAGTACTTC | CASSLWGQGLVTQYF
NA | TRBJ1-4 | few | TRBV5-1 | TGCGCCAGCAGCATTGGGGGTGCTGATGAAAAACTGTTTTTT | CASSIGGADEKLFF
NA | TRBJ2-1 | few | TRBV5-4 | TGTGCCAGCAGCGGGGAGGGGGGAAGCTCCTACAATGAGCAGTTCTTC | CASSGEGGSSYNEQFF
NA | TRBJ2-7 | NA | TRBV30 | TGTGCCTGGAGGGAAACAGGGAGGGAGTACTTC | CAWRETGREYF
TRBD1 | TRBJ2-7 | few | TRBV27 | TGTGCCAGCAGCAAGGGACAGGGGAATATCGAGCAGTACTTC | CASSKGQGNIEQYF
TRBD2 | TRBJ2-5 | NA | TRBV12-3/TRBV12-4 | TGTGCCAGCAGTTTGACTAGCGGGCGCCAAGAGACCCAGTACTTC | CASSLTSGRQETQYF
NA | TRBJ2-5 | NA | TRBV29-1 | TGCAGCGTTGTTCGCCGAGAGACCCAGTACTTC | CSVVRRETQYF
NA | TRBJ1-2 | NA | TRBV12-3/TRBV12-4 | TGTGCCAGCAGCCTTCTGGGCTGGGGCTACACCTTC | CASSLLGWGYTF
TRBD1 | TRBJ2-1 | few | TRBV4-3 | TGCGCCAGCAGCCAAGATGGCAGGGGGTCCTACAATGAGCAGTTCTTC | CASSQDGRGSYNEQFF
NA | TRBJ2-7 | NA | TRBV12-3/TRBV12-4 | TGTGCCAGCAGTCTGGATCGGACAGTTGAGCAGTACTTC | CASSLDRTVEQYF
NA | TRBJ2-7 | NA | TRBV24-1 | TGTGCCACCAGGTCGCGAGGGGGGGAGCAGTACTTC | CATRSRGGEQYF
NA | TRBJ1-4 | many | TRBV7-2 | TGTGCCAGCACGTTCCGGGGGGAAAAACTGTTTTTT | CASTFRGEKLFF
NA | TRBJ1-5 | once | TRBV30 | TGTGCCTGGAGTCTAAATCCTCATCAGCCCCAGCATTTT | CAWSLNPHQPQHF
NA | TRBJ2-1 | few | TRBV4-3 | TGCGCCAGCAGCCTTGAACATTTTTACTACAATGAGCAGTTCTTC | CASSLEHFYYNEQFF
TRBD1 | TRBJ2-1 | NA | TRBV4-2 | TGTGCCAGCAGCACCGGGACAGACCTATACAATGAGCAGTTCTTC | CASSTGTDLYNEQFF
NA | TRBJ2-3 | few | TRBV7-6 | TGTGCCAGCAGCTCGGCCGGGTGGCCGAGCACAGATACGCAGTATTTT | CASSSAGWPSTDTQYF
NA | TRBJ1-1 | few | TRBV20-1 | TGCAGTGCACCTCCCCGGACTTCGCCGGTAACTGAAGCTTTCTTT | CSAPPRTSPVTEAFF
NA | TRBJ2-1 | many | TRBV6-2/TRBV6-3 | TGTGCCAGCAGTGAGACGGGTTCAGGCAATGAGCAGTTCTTC | CASSETGSGNEQFF
NA | TRBJ1-1 | few | TRBV3-1 | TGTGCCAGCAGCCAAGTTGGTCTAAAAGCTTTCTTT | CASSQVGLKAFF
NA | TRBJ2-1 | NA | TRBV29-1 | TGCAGCGCCAATGTCTACAATGAGCAGTTCTTC | CSANVYNEQFF
TRBD2 | TRBJ2-2 | NA | TRBV7-2 | TGTGCCAGCAGCCCTAAAGGCGGGAGGGCCACCGGGGAGCTGTTTTTT | CASSPKGGRATGELFF
TRBD1 | TRBJ2-6 | NA | TRBV27 | TGTGCCAGCAGTGTCCTCCGGACAGGGGAACCTGGGGCCAACGTCCTGACTTTC | CASSVLRTGEPGANVLTF
NA | TRBJ2-1 | NA | TRBV15 | TGTGCCACCAGCAGAGATCCTGGACCCGCCCGGGAGCAGTTCTTC | CATSRDPGPAREQFF
TRBD2 | TRBJ2-2 | many | TRBV5-1 | TGCGCCAGCAGCAGGACTAGCTGGAACACCGGGGAGCTGTTTTTT | CASSRTSWNTGELFF
TRBD2 | TRBJ2-3 | NA | TRBV5-1 | TGCGCCAGCAGCTCCCGGCCGGGACTAGCGGGGACAGATACGCAGTATTTT | CASSSRPGLAGTDTQYF
NA | TRBJ2-2 | few | TRBV2 | TGTGCCAGCAGTGACAGGTCGAACACCGGGGAGCTGTTTTTT | CASSDRSNTGELFF
NA | TRBJ2-1 | NA | TRBV4-3 | TGCGCCAGCAGCCAAGATACGGGGCCCTCCTACAATGAGCAGTTCTTC | CASSQDTGPSYNEQFF
TRBD1 | TRBJ1-6 | NA | TRBV30 | TGTGCCTGGGGGACAGGATCATATTCACCCCTCCACTTT | CAWGTGSYSPLHF
TRBD2 | TRBJ2-1 | NA | TRBV7-9 | TGTGCCAGCAGCTTTCAGGGCGGGAGGGCTCACAATGAGCAGTTCTTC | CASSFQGGRAHNEQFF
TRBD2 | TRBJ2-5 | few | TRBV28 | TGTGCCAGCAGTCCGCGAGGACTAGCGGGAGGAACAGAGACCCAGTACTTC | CASSPRGLAGGTETQYF
NA | TRBJ2-5 | NA | TRBV4-2 | TGTGCCAGCAGCCAAGAGACTAAGGGGACCCAGTACTTC | CASSQETKGTQYF
TRBD2 | TRBJ2-2 | few | TRBV6-4 | TGTGCCAGCAGCCCGAGCGGGGGTACCACCGGGGAGCTGTTTTTT | CASSPSGGTTGELFF
NA | TRBJ2-5 | few | TRBV12-3/TRBV12-4 | TGTGCCAGCACTCTCCGAGAGGGTGAGACCCAGTACTTC | CASTLREGETQYF
TRBD1 | TRBJ2-7 | NA | TRBV3-1 | TGTGCCAGCAGTTTCGGGACAGGGCTTTCCTACGAGCAGTACTTC | CASSFGTGLSYEQYF
TRBD2 | TRBJ2-1 | NA | TRBV12-3/TRBV12-4 | TGTGCCAGTCTATTGGGGGAGGGCCATTATGAGCAGTTCTTC | CASLLGEGHYEQFF
TRBD1 | TRBJ2-7 | NA | TRBV25-1 | TGTGCCAGTCAGGACAGGTTCTACGAGCAGTACTTC | CASQDRFYEQYF
NA | TRBJ2-1 | NA | TRBV12-3/TRBV12-4 | TGTGCCAGCAGTAGGGGACTGGTCAGAAGCTCCTACAATGAGCAGTTCTTC | CASSRGLVRSSYNEQFF
TRBD1 | TRBJ2-1 | NA | TRBV11-2 | TGTGCCAGCAGCCCGGGGACAGGGATTTTTGACAATGAGCAGTTCTTC | CASSPGTGIFDNEQFF
NA | TRBJ2-2 | NA | TRBV5-5 | TGTGCCAGCAGCTTACCCGTTACGAACACCGGGGAGCTGTTTTTT | CASSLPVTNTGELFF
NA | TRBJ1-1 | NA | TRBV5-1 | TGCGCCAGCAGCTTGGATGGGGGGCGAACTGAAGCTTTCTTT | CASSLDGGRTEAFF
TRBD2 | TRBJ2-3 | many | TRBV7-2 | TGTGCCAGCAGCTACCTATTCACGGGGGGAGGCACAGATACGCAGTATTTT | CASSYLFTGGGTDTQYF
NA | TRBJ1-2 | once | TRBV7-9 | TGTGCCAGCAAACGACTGGGGGCGGACTATGGCTACACCTTC | CASKRLGADYGYTF
TRBD1 | TRBJ1-5 | once | TRBV7-6 | TGTGCCAGCAGCGCCGGGACAGGGGGCGATCAGCCCCAGCATTTT | CASSAGTGGDQPQHF
NA | TRBJ2-1 | few | TRBV5-1 | TGCGCCAGCAGGAAGGCGGGAAGTTTATTCAGTGAGCAGTTCTTC | CASRKAGSLFSEQFF